By its share, the clone carrying this TCR gamma chain is medium-sized. Its target is not known. The sample is drawn from a study of gamma delta lymphoproliferative disorders and STAT genes. Study background: For the delta chain, EuroClonality-NGS standard procedure was applied.

TCRdb reran clone calling via CATT on the multiplex PCR reads. The sample yields about 2,500 gamma-chain clones, approximately 10% seen once. Study-wide points: Nearly all major patient gamma and delta clonotypes were public.

The V and J ends lost 0 bases and 7 bases, in that order; junction bases with no gene match: 9. Per germline, CDR1 EGSTGY and CDR2 YDSYTSSV. The CDR3 totals 14 residues. Genomic DNA from isolated PBMCs served as the sequencing template. The V gene is TRGV4, the J gene TRGJ1 or TRGJ2. No J gene was available from TCRdb, and it was assigned here by a germline match of the DNA. The specimen was blood. The TCR was taken from a human donor in good health. CDR3 nucleotide sequence: TGTGCCACCTGGGATGGGCCCCCCACCTATAAGAAACTCTTT. Amino acids: CATWDGPPTYKKLF.